The present TCR beta chain was sequenced within a study of blood T cell repertoires in COVID-19. Study background: Sites across the United States, Italy and Spain contributed samples from acute and convalescent COVID-19. PBMCs, B-cell-depleted T cells, or T cells were the source of the cDNA or gDNA that made up the material.

Germline CDR1 MGHRA, CDR2 YSYEKL. The V gene lost 0 bases and the J gene lost 8 bases, with 14 bases spanning the gap. CDR3 length: 15 residues. In the study's own analysis: Reference gene primer amplification yielded estimated nucleated cell counts. Clones were sequenced by immunoSEQ multiplex PCR, and TCRdb holds only the in-frame ones, with some missing. From that table come the V and J calls and clone size; the DNA was used to work out D and trimming. The sample lists more than 300,000 clones; around 86% were seen once. Seattle patients were enrolled during active infection and followed longitudinally.

The chain has TRBV4-1 and TRBJ2-1; TRBD2 might be the D (5 bases). This TCR came from a woman between 50 and 59 years old with COVID-19, enrolled during active disease. The sample was peripheral blood. The chain's CDR3 is CASSQERASSHEQFF. DNA of the CDR3: TGCGCCAGCAGCCAAGAGCGGGCTAGTAGTCATGAGCAGTTCTTC.